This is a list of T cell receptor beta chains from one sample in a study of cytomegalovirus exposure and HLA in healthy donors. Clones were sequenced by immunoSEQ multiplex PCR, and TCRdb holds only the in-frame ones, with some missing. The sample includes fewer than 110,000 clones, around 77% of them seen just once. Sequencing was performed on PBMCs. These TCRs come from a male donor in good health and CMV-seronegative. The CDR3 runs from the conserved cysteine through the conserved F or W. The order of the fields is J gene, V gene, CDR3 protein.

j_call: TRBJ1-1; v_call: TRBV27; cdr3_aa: CASSFSGTGATEAFF
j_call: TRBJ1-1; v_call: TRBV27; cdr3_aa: CASSETAMNTEAFF
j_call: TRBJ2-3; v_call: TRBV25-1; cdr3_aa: CASSESDRDSGTQYF
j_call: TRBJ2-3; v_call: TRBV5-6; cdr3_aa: CASSLAARSTDTQYF
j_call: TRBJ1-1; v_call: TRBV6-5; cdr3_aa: CASSYSEMNTEAFF
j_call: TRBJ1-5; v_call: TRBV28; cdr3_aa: CASRYKPGTGTISNQPQHF
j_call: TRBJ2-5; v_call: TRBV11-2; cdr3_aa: CASSQGTSGSGETQYF
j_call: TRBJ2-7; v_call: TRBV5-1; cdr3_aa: CASSPTRGGVEQYF
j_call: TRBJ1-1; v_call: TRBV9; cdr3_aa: CASSVAPGMNTEAFF
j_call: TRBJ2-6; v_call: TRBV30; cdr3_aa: CAWSVRGGGGANVLTF
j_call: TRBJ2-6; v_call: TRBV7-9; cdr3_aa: CASSLGWTSGISGANVLTF
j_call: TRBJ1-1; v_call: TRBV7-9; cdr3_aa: CASRRTAEAFF
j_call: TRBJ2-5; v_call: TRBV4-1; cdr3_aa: CASSPKGMRETQYF
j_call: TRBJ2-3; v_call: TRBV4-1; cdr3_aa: CASSQDAVGLSTDTQYF
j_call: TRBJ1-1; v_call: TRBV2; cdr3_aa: CASSEGGVGNTEAFF
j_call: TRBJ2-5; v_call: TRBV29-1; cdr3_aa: CSVPPRDRRDETQYF
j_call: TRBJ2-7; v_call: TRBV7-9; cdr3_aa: CASSSPLGLAGVHEQYF
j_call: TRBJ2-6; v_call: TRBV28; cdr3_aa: CASLGGGPPSGANVLTF
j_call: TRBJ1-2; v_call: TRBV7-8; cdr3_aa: CASSLLGQGLNYGYTF
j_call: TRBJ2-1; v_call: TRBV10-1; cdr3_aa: CASSITGGGYNEQFF
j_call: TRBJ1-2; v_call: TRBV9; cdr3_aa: CASSVNRGNGYTF
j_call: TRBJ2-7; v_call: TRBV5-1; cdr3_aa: CASSSRGSYEQYF
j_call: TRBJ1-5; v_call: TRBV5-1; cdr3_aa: CASSYTPNQAQHF
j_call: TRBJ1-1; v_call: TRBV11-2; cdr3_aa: CASSLSPTVNTEAFF